This T cell receptor beta chain appears in the sequencing data of a study of blood T cell repertoires in COVID-19. Across the whole study: Researchers got acute and convalescent COVID-19 samples from the United States, Italy and Spain.

The data were produced by immunoSEQ multiplex PCR, yet TCRdb's version contains in-frame clones alone and is incomplete. The repertoire includes under 350,000 clones, around 92% of them detected once, and under 2.5% sits in the top ten. CDR3 size: 18 residues. V was pared by 3 bases and J by 0 bases, with 11 bases of the junction left unmatched. The germline gives CDR1 GTSNPN, CDR2 SVGIG (reference sequence). Participants came from roughly 24 US areas, aged about 18 to 100 years. Clinical histories supplied by participants themselves formed the basis of cohort assignment. This chain joins TRBV30 and TRBJ2-2, with 9 bases that match TRBD2. The sample comprised PBMCs or T cells enriched from blood (not recorded which). This receptor was taken from an older woman who had recovered from COVID-19. The DNA of the CDR3 is TGTGCCTGGAGCCCACTGGCGGGGGGGATCGCGAACACCGGGGAGCTGTTTTTT. Its protein product is CAWSPLAGGIANTGELFF.